This is a list of T cell receptor beta chains from one sample in a study of control samples from healthy donors and cancer patients. Repertoires were generated with immunoSEQ multiplex PCR, while TCRdb's copy carries only in-frame clones and drops some. The sample contains tens of thousands of clones, over 70% of which appear only once. Sequencing was carried out using blood. These receptors came from a man in his 70s in good health. Both conserved end residues are part of each CDR3. D genes are given only for firm matches. Rows may omit the clone size; those that give it use once, few, many or a size class.

J: TRBJ1-4
size: -
V: TRBV5-1
D: -
DNA: TGCGCCAGCAGCCGGGCGGGAAGGGAAGAAAAACTGTTTTTT
CDR3: CASSRAGREEKLFF

J: TRBJ2-1
size: -
V: TRBV15
D: TRBD2
DNA: TGTGCCACCAGTGGTAGCGGGAGAGGGTATGAGCAGTTCTTC
CDR3: CATSGSGRGYEQFF

J: TRBJ1-1
size: -
V: TRBV2
D: -
DNA: TGTGCCAGCAGTGGGACAACGGCGGATAAGAGTGACACTGAAGCTTTCTTT
CDR3: CASSGTTADKSDTEAFF

J: TRBJ2-2
size: -
V: TRBV5-1
D: -
DNA: TGCGCCAGCAGCTTGTCGTCAAGTGGCACCGGGGAGCTGTTTTTT
CDR3: CASSLSSSGTGELFF

J: TRBJ1-4
size: -
V: TRBV19
D: -
DNA: TGTGCCAGTAGTCGGACACGGACGGGTGAAAAACTGTTTTTT
CDR3: CASSRTRTGEKLFF

J: TRBJ1-1
size: -
V: TRBV6-5
D: -
DNA: TGTGCCAGCAGTCTGGCAGGGGTGGGCACTGAAGCTTTCTTT
CDR3: CASSLAGVGTEAFF

J: TRBJ2-5
size: -
V: TRBV21-1
D: -
DNA: TGTGCCAGCAGACTAGGGAACCGGGACTCGCGACCAAGGGGCCAGTACTTC
CDR3: CASRLGNRDSRPRGQYF

J: TRBJ2-1
size: -
V: TRBV7-3
D: -
DNA: TGTGCCAGCAGCTTAAGCTCTAGCGAGGACAATGAGCAGTTCTTC
CDR3: CASSLSSSEDNEQFF

J: TRBJ2-3
size: once
V: TRBV30
D: -
DNA: TGTGCCTGGAGTGTTCCGGGGGTGGCAGATACGCAGTATTTT
CDR3: CAWSVPGVADTQYF

J: TRBJ2-1
size: -
V: TRBV9
D: -
DNA: TGTGCCAGCAGCGGTCGATCACGCTCCGGCACTGAGCAGTTCTTC
CDR3: CASSGRSRSGTEQFF

J: TRBJ1-1
size: -
V: TRBV7-8
D: -
DNA: TGTGCCAGCAGCTCCCCGAAGGAGGTGAGGACTGAAGCTTTCTTT
CDR3: CASSSPKEVRTEAFF

J: TRBJ2-3
size: -
V: TRBV7-9
D: -
DNA: TGTGCCAGCAGCTTAGTTGGACGGAGCACAGATACGCAGTATTTT
CDR3: CASSLVGRSTDTQYF

J: TRBJ1-6
size: -
V: TRBV18
D: TRBD1
DNA: TGTGCCAGCTCACTCCTACAGGGGGCTTCCTATAATTCACCCCTCCACTTT
CDR3: CASSLLQGASYNSPLHF

J: TRBJ2-5
size: -
V: TRBV27
D: -
DNA: TGTGCCAGCAGTTTATTATCAGGGGTTCGGGGGGAGACCCAGTACTTC
CDR3: CASSLLSGVRGETQYF

J: TRBJ2-1
size: -
V: TRBV11-1
D: -
DNA: TGTGCCAGCAGCCAGGGGTTCCTCAATGAGCAGTTCTTC
CDR3: CASSQGFLNEQFF

J: TRBJ2-1
size: -
V: TRBV7-2
D: -
DNA: TGTGCCAGCAGCTTAGTGCTCTCCAACAATGAGCAGTTCTTC
CDR3: CASSLVLSNNEQFF

J: TRBJ2-3
size: once
V: TRBV28
D: -
DNA: TGTGCCAGCTGTTTATGGTTAGATACGCAGTATTTT
CDR3: CASCLWLDTQYF

J: TRBJ1-1
size: -
V: TRBV28
D: -
DNA: TGTGCCAGCAGTTTATCGGACCCCCGGCGGGCTTTCTTT
CDR3: CASSLSDPRRAFF

J: TRBJ1-5
size: -
V: TRBV19
D: -
DNA: TGTGCCAGTAGTAGAGGTCCTACGGCGGGCGGTCAGCCCCAGCATTTT
CDR3: CASSRGPTAGGQPQHF

J: TRBJ1-2
size: few
V: TRBV6-6
D: -
DNA: TGTGCCAGCGGCAGCAACTATGGCTACACCTTC
CDR3: CASGSNYGYTF

J: TRBJ1-6
size: -
V: TRBV27
D: -
DNA: TGTGCCAGCAGTTCAAACAGCTATTCACCCCTCCACTTT
CDR3: CASSSNSYSPLHF

J: TRBJ2-1
size: -
V: TRBV5-1
D: TRBD2
DNA: TGCGCCAGCCGCCTGACTAGCGGGGGCTCCTACAATGAGCAGTTCTTC
CDR3: CASRLTSGGSYNEQFF

J: TRBJ2-7
size: -
V: TRBV6-5
D: -
DNA: TGTGCCAGCACTCGGTCGGTCTCACGCGAGCAGTACTTC
CDR3: CASTRSVSREQYF

J: TRBJ1-1
size: -
V: TRBV19
D: TRBD1
DNA: TGTGCCAGTAGGTCATTCCGGGACAGGGGAGGGTACACTGAAGCTTTCTTT
CDR3: CASRSFRDRGGYTEAFF

J: TRBJ1-1
size: -
V: TRBV7-8
D: -
DNA: TGTGCCAGCAGCTTCGGCAGGAGGTATGGTGAAGCTTTCTTT
CDR3: CASSFGRRYGEAFF

J: TRBJ2-3
size: once
V: TRBV18
D: -
DNA: TGTGCCAGCTCAACTAGTCCCCGCACAGATACGCAGTATTTT
CDR3: CASSTSPRTDTQYF

J: TRBJ2-6
size: -
V: TRBV4-2
D: -
DNA: TGTGCCAGCGCCGGGGAGGCAGGGCGCGGGGCCAACGTCCTGACTTTC
CDR3: CASAGEAGRGANVLTF

J: TRBJ1-6
size: -
V: TRBV30
D: -
DNA: TGTGCCTGGAGTGGCAGGACCTATAATTCACCCCTCCACTTT
CDR3: CAWSGRTYNSPLHF

J: TRBJ1-1
size: -
V: TRBV28
D: TRBD1
DNA: TGTGCCAGCAGCCTCTACGACAGGGACACTGAAGCTTTCTTT
CDR3: CASSLYDRDTEAFF